The subject of this entry is one TCR beta chain. TCRdb's table, derived via immunoSEQ multiplex PCR, lists solely in-frame clones and lacks some. The sample yields about 600,000 clones, approximately 97% seen once. This record comes from a study of shared clonotypes between healthy human individuals. Those who donated were healthy HIV-negative adults, with no recent acute infections or vaccinations reported. Trimming left V 0 bases short and J 5 bases short, with 9 bases between. This CDR3 comprises 14 residues. Germline-derived CDR1 and CDR2 are SGHRS and YFSETQ. The source is a woman under 40 in good health. The chain is built from TRBV5-1 and TRBJ1-5; maybe TRBD1 (6 bases). The sequencing input was naive CD4+ T cells sorted from blood. The subset: CD45RA+ positively selected. DNA for the CDR3: TGCGCCAGCAGCTTGGTGGCAGGGGATCAGCCCCAGCATTTT. Its protein is CASSLVAGDQPQHF.